A selection of T cell receptor beta chains follows, all from one sample in a study of T cell changes during pregnancy in multiple sclerosis. Using immunoSEQ multiplex PCR, the repertoire was profiled, and TCRdb retains in-frame clones only, with some absent. The table lists about 57,000 clones, approximately 90% of them singletons. Sequenced here: peripheral blood, sampled after pregnancy. The receptors derive from a female donor in good health, enrolled as a control in a pregnancy study. Both conserved end residues are trimmed from each CDR3. Each record gives: V gene, clone size, J gene, CDR3 protein. Clone size is not always given. Where it is, it says once, few, many or a class for expanded clones.

V: TRBV15
size: NA
J: TRBJ1-1
CDR3: ATSGGRGPGQGTEAF

V: TRBV9
size: NA
J: TRBJ2-5
CDR3: ASSQWGLAGFQETQY

V: TRBV2
size: NA
J: TRBJ2-3
CDR3: ASREDRVGADTQY

V: TRBV5-4
size: once
J: TRBJ2-5
CDR3: ASSRTDSGTQY

V: TRBV6-5
size: NA
J: TRBJ2-6
CDR3: ASRQGSGANVLT

V: TRBV5-4
size: NA
J: TRBJ2-1
CDR3: ASRKSRDRAMNEQF

V: TRBV6-5
size: NA
J: TRBJ2-1
CDR3: ASSRGTSEYNEQF

V: TRBV19
size: once
J: TRBJ1-3
CDR3: ASSHGRDTIY

V: TRBV11-2
size: once
J: TRBJ2-1
CDR3: ASSLTSDEQF

V: TRBV2
size: NA
J: TRBJ2-3
CDR3: ASSESLAADTQY

V: TRBV7-3
size: NA
J: TRBJ2-1
CDR3: ASSLNTPPNEQF

V: TRBV5-1
size: NA
J: NA
CDR3: ASTLGPTQY

V: TRBV15
size: NA
J: TRBJ1-4
CDR3: ATNRDSNEKLF

V: TRBV4-3
size: NA
J: TRBJ1-1
CDR3: ASSQARGQGFTEAF

V: TRBV4-1
size: once
J: TRBJ2-7
CDR3: ASSQRVFGDEQY

V: TRBV5-6
size: NA
J: TRBJ2-1
CDR3: ASSSRDSPYNEQF

V: TRBV13
size: NA
J: TRBJ2-7
CDR3: ASSLGLADHLEQY

V: TRBV4-3
size: NA
J: TRBJ2-7
CDR3: ASSQVLGTFYEQY

V: TRBV4-2
size: NA
J: TRBJ2-6
CDR3: ASSQDWVAGGPSGANVLT

V: TRBV30
size: NA
J: TRBJ2-3
CDR3: AWSPGWGTDTQY

V: TRBV7-2
size: NA
J: TRBJ2-3
CDR3: ASSDQGPDTQY

V: TRBV5-5
size: NA
J: TRBJ2-5
CDR3: ASSLTGVGQETQY